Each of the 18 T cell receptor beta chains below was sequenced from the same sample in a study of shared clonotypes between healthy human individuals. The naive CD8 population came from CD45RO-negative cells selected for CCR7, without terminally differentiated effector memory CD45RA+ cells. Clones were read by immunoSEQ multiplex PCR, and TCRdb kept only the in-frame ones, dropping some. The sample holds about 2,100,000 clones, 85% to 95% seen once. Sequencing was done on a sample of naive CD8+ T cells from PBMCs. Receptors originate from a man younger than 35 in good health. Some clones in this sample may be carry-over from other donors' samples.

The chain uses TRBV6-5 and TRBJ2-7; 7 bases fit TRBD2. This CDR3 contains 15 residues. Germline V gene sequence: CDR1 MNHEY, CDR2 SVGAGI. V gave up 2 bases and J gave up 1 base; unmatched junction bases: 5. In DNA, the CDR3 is TGTGCCAGCAGTTACGGGGGGGGACTGTCCTACGAGCAGTACTTC. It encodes CASSYGGGLSYEQYF.

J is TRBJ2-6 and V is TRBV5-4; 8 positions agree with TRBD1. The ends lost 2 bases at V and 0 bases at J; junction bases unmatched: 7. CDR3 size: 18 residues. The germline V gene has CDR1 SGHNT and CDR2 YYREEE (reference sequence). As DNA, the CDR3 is TGTGCCAGCAGCTTTCCGGGACAGGCGCTCTCTGGGGCCAACGTCCTGACTTTC. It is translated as CASSFPGQALSGANVLTF.

CDR3 bases: TGCGCCAGCAGCTTGGCCAAGGAAGAAGCTTTCTTT. Its translation: CASSLAKEEAFF. The chain couples TRBV5-1 to TRBJ1-1; unclear D gene. Trimming cost V 0 bases and J 8 bases, with 8 bases left between them. This CDR3 has 12 residues. Germline V gene sequence: CDR1 SGHRS, CDR2 YFSETQ.

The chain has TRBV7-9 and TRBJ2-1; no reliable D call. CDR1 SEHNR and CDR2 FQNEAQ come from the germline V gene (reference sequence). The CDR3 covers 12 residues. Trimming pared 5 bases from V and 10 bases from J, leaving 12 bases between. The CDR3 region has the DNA TGTGCCAGCAGCCCCCGTCTGGAAGAGCAGTTCTTC. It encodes CASSPRLEEQFF. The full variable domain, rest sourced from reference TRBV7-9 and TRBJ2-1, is DTGVSQNPRHKITKRGQNVTFRCDPISEHNRLYWYRQTLGQGPEFLTYFQNEAQLEKSRLLSDRFSAERPKGSFSTLEIQRTEQGDSAMYLCASSPRLEEQFFGPGTRLTVL.

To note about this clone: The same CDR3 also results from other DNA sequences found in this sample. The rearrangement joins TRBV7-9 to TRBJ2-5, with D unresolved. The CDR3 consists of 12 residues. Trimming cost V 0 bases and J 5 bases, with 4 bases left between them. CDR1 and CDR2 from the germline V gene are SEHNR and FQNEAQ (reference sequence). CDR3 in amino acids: CASSLAAETQYF. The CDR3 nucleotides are TGTGCCAGCAGCTTAGCGGCGGAGACCCAGTACTTC.

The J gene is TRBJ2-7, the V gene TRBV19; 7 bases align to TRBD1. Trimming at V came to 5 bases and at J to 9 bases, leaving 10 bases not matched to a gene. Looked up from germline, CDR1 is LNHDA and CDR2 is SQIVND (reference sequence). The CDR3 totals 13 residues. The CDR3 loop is CASSSRDRLGQYF. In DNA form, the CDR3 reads TGTGCCAGTAGTTCCCGGGACAGATTGGGGCAGTACTTC.

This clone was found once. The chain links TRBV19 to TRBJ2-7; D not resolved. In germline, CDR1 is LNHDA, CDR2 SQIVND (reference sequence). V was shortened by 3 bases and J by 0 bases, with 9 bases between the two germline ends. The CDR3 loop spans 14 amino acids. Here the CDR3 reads CASSMWVSSYEQYF. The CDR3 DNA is TGTGCCAGTAGTATGTGGGTAAGCTCCTACGAGCAGTACTTC.

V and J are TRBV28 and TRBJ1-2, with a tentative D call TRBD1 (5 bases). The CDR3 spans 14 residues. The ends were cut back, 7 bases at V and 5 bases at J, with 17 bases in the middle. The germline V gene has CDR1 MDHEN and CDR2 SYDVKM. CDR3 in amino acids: CASTPPPGGYGYTF. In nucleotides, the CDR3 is TGTGCCAGCACCCCACCCCCGGGGGGTTATGGCTACACCTTC.

The chain's CDR3 is CASSNKGGTSAHEQYF. DNA of the CDR3: TGTGCCAGCAGCAATAAGGGTGGGACTAGCGCCCACGAGCAGTACTTC. The chain combines TRBV21-1 with TRBJ2-7; TRBD2 was called by the table and not checked on the DNA. TRBV21-1 is assigned pseudogene status. The CDR3 contains 16 residues.

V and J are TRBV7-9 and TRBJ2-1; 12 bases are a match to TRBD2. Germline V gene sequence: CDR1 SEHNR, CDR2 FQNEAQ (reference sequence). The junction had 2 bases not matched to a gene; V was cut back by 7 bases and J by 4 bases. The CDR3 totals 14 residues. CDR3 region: CASTGTSGYNEQFF. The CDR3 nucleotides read TGTGCCAGCACCGGGACTAGCGGGTACAATGAGCAGTTCTTC.

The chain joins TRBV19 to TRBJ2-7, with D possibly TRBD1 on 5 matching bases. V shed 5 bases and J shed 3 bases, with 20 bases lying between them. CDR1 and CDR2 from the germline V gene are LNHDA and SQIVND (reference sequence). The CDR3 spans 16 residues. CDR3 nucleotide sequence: TGTGCCAGTAGTCACCCAGGAAGCAGGGCTTTCTACGAGCAGTACTTC. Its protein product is CASSHPGSRAFYEQYF. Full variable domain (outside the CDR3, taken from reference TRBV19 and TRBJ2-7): DGGITQSPKYLFRKEGQNVTLSCEQNLNHDAMYWYRQDPGQGLRLIYYSQIVNDFQKGDIAEGYSVSREKKESFPLTVTSAQKNPTAFYLCASSHPGSRAFYEQYFGPGTRLTVT.

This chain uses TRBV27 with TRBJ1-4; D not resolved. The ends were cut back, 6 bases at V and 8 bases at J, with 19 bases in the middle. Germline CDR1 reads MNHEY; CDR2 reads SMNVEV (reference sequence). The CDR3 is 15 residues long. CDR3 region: CASSDGITPEEKLFF. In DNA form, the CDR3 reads TGTGCCAGCAGCGACGGAATAACCCCAGAGGAAAAACTGTTTTTT.

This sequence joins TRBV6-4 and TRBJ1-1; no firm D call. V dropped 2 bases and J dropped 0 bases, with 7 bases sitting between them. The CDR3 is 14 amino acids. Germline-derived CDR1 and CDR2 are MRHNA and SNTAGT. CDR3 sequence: CASSDGGLNTEAFF. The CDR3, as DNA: TGTGCCAGCAGTGACGGTGGTCTGAACACTGAAGCTTTCTTT.

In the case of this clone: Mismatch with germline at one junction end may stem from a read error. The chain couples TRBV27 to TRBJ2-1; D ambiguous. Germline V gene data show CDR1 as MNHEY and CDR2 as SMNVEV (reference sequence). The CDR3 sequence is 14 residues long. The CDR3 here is CASSPGWGYSEQFF. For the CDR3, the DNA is TGTGCCAGCAGCCCCGGGTGGGGTTACAGTGAGCAGTTCTTC.

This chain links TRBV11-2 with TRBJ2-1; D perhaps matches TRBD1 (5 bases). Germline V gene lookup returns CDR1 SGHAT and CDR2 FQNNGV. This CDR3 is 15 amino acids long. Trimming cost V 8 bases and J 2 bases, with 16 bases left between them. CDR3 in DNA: TGTGCCAGCCGCCCCGTGCAGGGTCCCTACAATGAGCAGTTCTTC. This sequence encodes CASRPVQGPYNEQFF.

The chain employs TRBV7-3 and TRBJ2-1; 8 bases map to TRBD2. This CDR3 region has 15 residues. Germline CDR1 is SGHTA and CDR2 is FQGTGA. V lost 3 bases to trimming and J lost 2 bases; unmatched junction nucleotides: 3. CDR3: CASSFVAGTYNEQFF. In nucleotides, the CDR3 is TGTGCCAGCAGCTTTGTAGCGGGAACCTACAATGAGCAGTTCTTC.

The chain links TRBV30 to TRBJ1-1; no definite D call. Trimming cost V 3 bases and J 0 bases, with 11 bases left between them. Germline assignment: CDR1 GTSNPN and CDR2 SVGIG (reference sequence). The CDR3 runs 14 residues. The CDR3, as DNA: TGTGCCTGGAGAGGTTACAGCCTGAACACTGAAGCTTTCTTT. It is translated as CAWRGYSLNTEAFF. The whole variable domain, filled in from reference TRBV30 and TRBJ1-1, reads SQTIHQWPATLVQPVGSPLSLECTVEGTSNPNLYWYRQAAGRGLQLLFYSVGIGQISSEVPQNLSASRPQDRQFILSSKKLLLSDSGFYLCAWRGYSLNTEAFFGQGTRLTVV.

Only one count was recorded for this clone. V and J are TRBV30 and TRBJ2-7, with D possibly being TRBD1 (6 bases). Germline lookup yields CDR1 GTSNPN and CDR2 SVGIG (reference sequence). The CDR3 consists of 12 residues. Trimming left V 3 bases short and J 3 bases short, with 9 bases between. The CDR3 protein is CAWRGQSYEQYF. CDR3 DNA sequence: TGTGCCTGGAGGGGACAAAGCTACGAGCAGTACTTC.